These 29 T cell receptor beta chains share one sample of origin, sequenced in a study of technical replicates of blood from four donors. Produced via immunoSEQ multiplex PCR; TCRdb's table is partial and in-frame only. The sample contains roughly 87,000 clones, about 94% of which appear only once. The material sequenced was T cells isolated from PBMCs. Source of these receptors: a human donor in good health.

CDR3 DNA sequence: TGTGCCAGCAGGCTCATGGCCGAAGAGACCCAGTACTTC. Its translation: CASRLMAEETQYF. The V and J genes are TRBV28 and TRBJ2-5; D is unclear. CDR3 length: 13 amino acids. V lost 6 bases and J 3 bases, leaving 11 bases between the germline ends. Germline V gives CDR1 MDHEN, CDR2 SYDVKM.

The chain joins TRBV7-8 to TRBJ2-7; TRBD1 matches at 9 bases. Germline assignment: CDR1 SGHVS and CDR2 FQNEAQ. The CDR3 is 15 residues long. V was clipped by 4 bases and J by 6 bases; unmatched bases: 10. CDR3 in amino acids: CASSYDPGTGSEQYF. Here the CDR3 DNA reads TGTGCCAGCAGCTACGATCCCGGGACAGGGTCCGAGCAGTACTTC. Looking up the rest from reference TRBV7-8 and TRBJ2-7 gives the full variable domain: GAGVSQSPRYKVAKRGQDVALRCDPISGHVSLFWYQQALGQGPEFLTYFQNEAQLDKSGLPSDRFFAERPEGSVSTLKIQRTQQEDSAVYLCASSYDPGTGSEQYFGPGTRLTVT.

This clone was counted once. This rearrangement joins TRBV9 to TRBJ2-7; 9 bases agree with TRBD1. V trimming: 3 bases; J trimming: 6 bases; junction bases outside the gene matches: 7. CDR3 length: 14 residues. The V gene's germline CDR1 is SGDLS and CDR2 YYNGEE. The CDR3 DNA follows: TGTGCCAGCAGCGAACAGGGGGCGTTGGGCGAGCAGTACTTC. This codes for CASSEQGALGEQYF.

The rearrangement uses TRBV12-5 and TRBJ2-5; a possible D gene is TRBD1 (6 bases). Germline values: CDR1 LGHNT, CDR2 FRNRAP. CDR3 length: 17 amino acids. Deletions cut 1 base from V and 2 bases from J, with 17 bases between. CDR3 sequence (DNA): TGTGCTAGTGGTTTGGCATTACCCGGGACACCTCAAGAGACCCAGTACTTC. Its translation is CASGLALPGTPQETQYF.

The chain has TRBV18 and TRBJ1-1; D is uncertain. V was cut by 4 bases and J by 1 base, with 7 bases left in between. Germline CDR1 and CDR2: KGHSH and LQKENI. This CDR3 region has 13 residues. The CDR3 sequence: CASSRDWNTEAFF. CDR3 DNA sequence: TGTGCCAGCTCACGAGACTGGAACACTGAAGCTTTCTTT.

The V and J genes are TRBV29-1 and TRBJ1-1, with D possibly TRBD1 on 6 matching bases. Germline lookup yields CDR1 SQVTM and CDR2 ANQGSEA. The CDR3 covers 13 residues. Trimming stripped 7 bases from V and 6 bases from J, with 18 bases between. DNA for the CDR3: TGCAGCGCGCTCGAGGGGGGGACCGCTGAAGCTTTCTTT. Translated: CSALEGGTAEAFF.

This clone was detected only once. The chain combines TRBV10-2 with TRBJ2-2; 14 nucleotides line up with TRBD2. In germline, CDR1 is WSHSY, CDR2 SAAADI. This CDR3 is 20 amino acids long. V lost 8 bases to trimming and J lost 8 bases; unmatched junction nucleotides: 22. The CDR3 loop is CASVPQTSGRAESVQGELFF. The CDR3 DNA sequence: TGCGCCAGCGTGCCTCAGACTAGCGGGAGGGCCGAATCGGTTCAAGGGGAGCTGTTTTTT.

J is TRBJ1-4 and V is TRBV28, with no clear D. Trimming pared 4 bases from V and 0 bases from J, leaving 12 bases between. This CDR3 is 16 amino acids long. CDR1 is MDHEN and CDR2 is SYDVKM in the germline V gene. For the CDR3, the DNA is TGTGCCAGCAGTTACCCCTACAGATCAACTAATGAAAAACTGTTTTTT. This encodes CASSYPYRSTNEKLFF.

This sequence joins TRBV2 and TRBJ2-7; 9 bases match TRBD1. J gave up 0 bases and V 8 bases, and 11 bases lay outside the gene matches. The CDR3 spans 16 residues. The germline V gene has CDR1 SNHLY and CDR2 FYNNEI. In DNA form, the CDR3 reads TGTGCCAGCCTGTCCAGTCCGGGACAGGGCTCCTACGAGCAGTACTTC. This sequence encodes CASLSSPGQGSYEQYF. Supplemented by reference TRBV2 and TRBJ2-7, the full variable domain reads EPEVTQTPSHQVTQMGQEVILRCVPISNHLYFYWYRQILGQKVEFLVSFYNNEISEKSEIFDDQFSVERPDGSNFTLKIRSTKLEDSAMYFCASLSSPGQGSYEQYFGPGTRLTVT.

The chain combines TRBV7-9 with TRBJ2-5, with 8 bases that match TRBD2. The J segment lost 1 base and the V segment lost 5 bases, leaving 9 bases of the junction unmatched. CDR1 and CDR2 from the germline V gene are SEHNR and FQNEAQ (reference sequence). The length of the CDR3 is 16 residues. The CDR3 coding sequence is TGTGCCAGCAGCAGTCGTCCTAGCGGGTTCCAAGAGACCCAGTACTTC. This encodes CASSSRPSGFQETQYF.

The rearrangement uses TRBV5-4 and TRBJ2-7, with 9 bases aligning to TRBD2. Germline CDR1 is SGHNT and CDR2 is YYREEE (reference sequence). The trim removed 0 bases at V and 5 bases at J, leaving 12 bases unmatched. The CDR3 spans 17 residues. The CDR3 DNA reads TGTGCCAGCAGCTTGGTGTTCCCATTCGCTAGCGGGAACGAGCAGTACTTC. Its protein product is CASSLVFPFASGNEQYF.

This clone was seen a single time. This chain links TRBV14 with TRBJ2-2, with D uncertain. The V gene's germline CDR1 is SGHDN and CDR2 FVKESK. V was shortened by 1 base and J by 8 bases, with 5 bases between the two germline ends. This CDR3 spans 12 amino acids. The CDR3 region has the DNA TGTGCCAGCAGCCAAGTTAGTGGGGAGCTGTTTTTT. It codes for CASSQVSGELFF. The whole variable domain, remainder taken from reference TRBV14 and TRBJ2-2, is EAGVTQFPSHSVIEKGQTVTLRCDPISGHDNLYWYRRVMGKEIKFLLHFVKESKQDESGMPNNRFLAERTGGTYSTLKVQPAELEDSGVYFCASSQVSGELFFGEGSRLTVL.

The chain recombines TRBV5-8 with TRBJ1-5, with 8 bases that match TRBD1. CDR3 length: 14 residues. Germline V gene sequence: CDR1 SGHTS, CDR2 YDEGEE. The V and J ends lost 3 bases and 7 bases, in that order; junction bases with no gene match: 6. The CDR3 DNA is TGTGCCAGCAGCTCCCGGACAGGGTGGCAGCCCCAGCATTTT. Protein: CASSSRTGWQPQHF.

The V call is TRBV27, the J call TRBJ2-7, with unresolved D. CDR1 is MNHEY and CDR2 is SMNVEV in the germline V gene (reference sequence). This CDR3 has 14 residues. V was trimmed by 3 bases and J by 0 bases, leaving 9 bases between them. CDR3 nucleotide sequence: TGTGCCAGCAGTTTTAGTGCCTCCTCCTACGAGCAGTACTTC. Its translation: CASSFSASSYEQYF.

The chain combines TRBV6-5 with TRBJ2-7; D possibly corresponds to TRBD1 (5 bases). This CDR3 has 15 residues. Germline CDR1 MNHEY, CDR2 SVGAGI. V was clipped by 5 bases and J by 6 bases, with 20 bases between them. This CDR3 reads CASSPASGSLLEQYF. CDR3 DNA sequence: TGTGCCAGCAGTCCGGCGTCAGGGTCTCTTCTCGAGCAGTACTTC.

The chain recombines TRBV5-1 with TRBJ2-5, with a weak D call TRBD1 (6 bases). The CDR3 is 14 residues long. V was clipped by 0 bases and J by 4 bases, with 10 bases between them. In germline, CDR1 is SGHRS, CDR2 YFSETQ. The CDR3 is CASSLAGVGETQYF. CDR3 in DNA: TGCGCCAGCAGCTTGGCAGGGGTTGGAGAGACCCAGTACTTC.

The chain employs TRBV4-1 and TRBJ2-1; D possibly corresponds to TRBD2 (5 bases). This CDR3 is built from 17 residues. Looked up from germline, CDR1 is MGHRA and CDR2 is YSYEKL. V gave up 0 bases and J gave up 5 bases, with 17 bases separating them. DNA for the CDR3: TGCGCCAGCAGCCAAGAAACGTGGGCAGCGGAAGACAATGAGCAGTTCTTC. Protein sequence: CASSQETWAAEDNEQFF.

The gene calls are TRBV19 and TRBJ2-3, with 7 nucleotides matching TRBD2. The CDR3 totals 13 residues. Germline lookup yields CDR1 LNHDA and CDR2 SQIVND (reference sequence). The ends lost 7 bases at V and 1 base at J; junction bases unmatched: 2. The CDR3 DNA sequence: TGTGCCAGTAAAACTAGCGGCACAGATACGCAGTATTTT. Amino acids: CASKTSGTDTQYF.

The chain employs TRBV18 and TRBJ1-2; TRBD1 matches 8 bases. CDR1 KGHSH and CDR2 LQKENI come from the germline V gene. The V segment lost 0 bases and the J segment 0 bases; nucleotides outside the gene matches: 9. The CDR3 loop spans 18 amino acids. Here the CDR3 reads CASSPPIMDRAPNYGYTF. CDR3 DNA sequence: TGTGCCAGCTCACCACCGATTATGGACAGGGCCCCTAACTATGGCTACACCTTC. The whole variable domain, remainder taken from reference TRBV18 and TRBJ1-2, is NAGVMQNPRHLVRRRGQEARLRCSPMKGHSHVYWYRQLPEEGLKFMVYLQKENIIDESGMPKERFSAEFPKEGPSILRIQQVVRGDSAAYFCASSPPIMDRAPNYGYTFGSGTRLTVV.

The chain is built from TRBV6-6 and TRBJ2-5, with 8 bases that match TRBD2. In germline, CDR1 is MNHNY, CDR2 SVGAGI (reference sequence). The CDR3 sequence is 13 residues long. Germline trimming cut 6 bases from V and 5 bases from J; bases unmatched to any gene: 5. The CDR3 coding sequence is TGTGCCAGCAGCCGGGAGGGGCTGGAGACCCAGTACTTC. This gives the protein CASSREGLETQYF.

This chain connects TRBV6-5 to TRBJ2-7, with a tentative D call TRBD2 (5 bases). V lost 0 bases, J lost 3 bases, and 15 bases lay in between. This CDR3 region has 16 residues. Germline V gene sequence: CDR1 MNHEY, CDR2 SVGAGI. CDR3: CASSYSLSGSHYEQYF. In nucleotides, the CDR3 is TGTGCCAGCAGTTACTCGCTGTCGGGGTCCCACTACGAGCAGTACTTC.

The J gene is TRBJ1-6, the V gene TRBV30; no firm D call. Trimming left V 0 bases short and J 7 bases short, with 7 bases between. Germline V gives CDR1 GTSNPN, CDR2 SVGIG (reference sequence). The CDR3 runs 13 residues. For the CDR3, the DNA is TGTGCCTGGAGTGTTGCCGAGAATTCACCCCTCCACTTT. Protein sequence: CAWSVAENSPLHF.

J is TRBJ1-3 and V is TRBV7-9, with a possible D match to TRBD1 (6 bases). CDR3 length: 13 amino acids. Germline V lookup: CDR1 SEHNR, CDR2 FQNEAQ (reference sequence). Trimming removed 7 bases from V and 1 base from J, with 8 bases in between. The CDR3 is CASTRGSGNTIYF. The CDR3 DNA sequence: TGTGCCAGCACAAGGGGGTCTGGAAACACCATATATTTT.

The gene calls are TRBV25-1 and TRBJ2-2; 8 nucleotides match TRBD1. The germline CDR1 and CDR2 sequences are MGHDK and SYGVNS. The CDR3 is 16 amino acids. Trimming removed 5 bases from V and 5 bases from J; junction bases left unmatched: 10. The CDR3 bases are TGTGCCAGCAGTCCATCCGGACAGGGAAAGACCGGGGAGCTGTTTTTT. Amino acid sequence: CASSPSGQGKTGELFF.

This chain links TRBV28 with TRBJ2-7, with 10 positions matching TRBD2. CDR3 length: 16 residues. Germline V gives CDR1 MDHEN, CDR2 SYDVKM. J was trimmed by 3 bases and V by 4 bases; bases with no gene match: 9. As DNA, the CDR3 is TGTGCCAGCAGTTCACACCCGGGACTAGCGTACTACGAGCAGTACTTC. It is translated as CASSSHPGLAYYEQYF.

In this sample, this clone turned up a few times. The chain carries TRBV5-1 and TRBJ1-1, with D possibly TRBD1 on 5 matching bases. Germline CDR1 reads SGHRS; CDR2 reads YFSETQ. The CDR3 totals 15 residues. V lost 1 base and J 5 bases, leaving 15 bases between the germline ends. The DNA of the CDR3 is TGCGCCAGCAGCTTGAGCGGGGGGGTTGAGACTGAAGCTTTCTTT. Its translation is CASSLSGGVETEAFF.

This chain joins TRBV5-6 and TRBJ1-3; D uncertain. V lost 4 bases to trimming and J lost 0 bases, with 8 bases between them. CDR3 length equals 14 residues. Germline V lookup: CDR1 SGHDT, CDR2 YYEEEE. This CDR3 is CASSLRVSGNTIYF. CDR3 DNA sequence: TGTGCCAGCAGCCTGAGAGTCTCTGGAAACACCATATATTTT.

The rearrangement joins TRBV2 to TRBJ1-2; possible D gene TRBD1, 6 bases. Looked up from germline, CDR1 is SNHLY and CDR2 is FYNNEI. The CDR3 has 17 residues. V shed 2 bases and J shed 6 bases, with 22 bases lying between them. CDR3: CASSESYRVSPADGYTF. The CDR3 nucleotides are TGTGCCAGCAGTGAATCCTACAGGGTTAGCCCCGCGGATGGCTACACCTTC.

This clone was found once. The rearrangement links TRBV10-1 to TRBJ2-3; weak D call: TRBD1 (6 bases). Germline V CDR1 and CDR2: WNHNN, SYGVQD (reference sequence). V was clipped by 4 bases and J by 8 bases, with 13 bases between them. The CDR3 loop spans 13 amino acids. This CDR3 reads CASSVTQQGTQYF. CDR3 DNA: TGCGCCAGCAGTGTTACCCAACAGGGTACGCAGTATTTT.